The sequence of this TCR beta chain was determined in a study of blood T cell repertoires in COVID-19. Turning to the study itself: There were acute and convalescent COVID-19 samples, and they came from the United States, Italy and Spain. PBMCs, B-cell-depleted T cells, or T cells were the source of the cDNA or gDNA that made up the material.

Per the original data handling: From reference gene primer amplification, estimates of nucleated cell counts were derived. Clones were sequenced by immunoSEQ multiplex PCR, and TCRdb holds only the in-frame ones, with some missing. The DNA gave D and trimming, while V, J and clone size come from that table. The sample lists about 210,000 clones, roughly 84% occurring once. The CDR3 is 15 residues long. V was shortened by 4 bases and J by 0 bases, with 10 bases between the two germline ends. From germline, CDR1 is KGHSH and CDR2 LQKENI. Seattle patient enrollment occurred during active infection, with longitudinal follow-up thereafter.

Sequences were obtained from peripheral blood. This rearrangement joins TRBV18 to TRBJ1-5; D gene uncertain. This clonotype was sampled from an elderly woman with COVID-19, enrolled during active disease. CDR3 protein: CASSLIGDSNQPQHF. The CDR3 nucleotides read TGTGCCAGCTCACTGATAGGAGATAGCAATCAGCCCCAGCATTTT.